One sample yielded the 19 T cell receptor beta chains listed below, sequenced in a study of blood T cell repertoires in COVID-19. The repertoire was sequenced with immunoSEQ multiplex PCR; TCRdb's copy has only in-frame clones and lacks some. The table has about 310,000 clones, approximately 90% seen once. The sequencing input was peripheral blood. All receptors derive from a man younger than 35 with active or convalescent COVID-19.

The chain combines TRBV28 with TRBJ1-4; TRBD1 is a possible D gene (6 bases). Trimming removed 2 bases at V and 4 bases at J, with 11 bases between. Germline loops: CDR1 MDHEN, CDR2 SYDVKM. This CDR3 has 15 residues. This chain's CDR3 is CASSLMGAINEKLFF. The DNA of the CDR3 is TGTGCCAGCAGTTTAATGGGGGCAATTAATGAAAAACTGTTTTTT.

J is TRBJ1-5 and V is TRBV29-1, with D possibly TRBD1 on 5 matching bases. From germline, CDR1 is SQVTM and CDR2 ANQGSEA. V lost 0 bases to trimming and J lost 7 bases, with 10 bases between them. The CDR3 runs to 13 residues. CDR3 in DNA: TGCAGCGTTGAAGACGGGGGTGGGCAGCCCCAGCATTTT. Its protein is CSVEDGGGQPQHF.

The CDR3 DNA reads TGTGCCAGCAGCCAGGGGACCGCAGAAGCTTTCTTT. Protein: CASSQGTAEAFF. The rearrangement links TRBV7-9 to TRBJ1-1, with a tentative D call TRBD1 (6 bases). CDR1 is SEHNR, CDR2 FQNEAQ, per germline (reference sequence). The CDR3 consists of 12 residues. V lost 5 bases and J lost 8, with 12 bases in between.

The CDR3 nucleotides read TGTGCCAGCAGCCTGTCACCGACAGGCAACAGGCATTTT. This codes for CASSLSPTGNRHF. The V and J genes are TRBV5-6 and TRBJ1-5, with a possible D match to TRBD1 (6 bases). The CDR3 extends over 13 amino acids. Germline CDR1 and CDR2: SGHDT and YYEEEE. V lost 4 bases to trimming and J lost 15 bases, with 20 bases between them.

This chain connects TRBV7-2 to TRBJ2-3, with TRBD2 matching over 13 bases. CDR1 is SGHTA and CDR2 is FQGNSA in the germline V gene. CDR3 length equals 15 residues. V was pared by 2 bases and J by 6 bases, with 2 bases of the junction left unmatched. CDR3 nucleotides: TGTGCCAGCAGCTTACAACTAGCGGGAGGGGATACGCAGTATTTT. As protein: CASSLQLAGGDTQYF.

This sequence joins TRBV5-4 and TRBJ2-7; D might be TRBD1 (5 bases). The CDR3 spans 17 residues. V was shortened by 4 bases and J by 1 base, with 21 bases between the two germline ends. Germline CDR1 SGHNT, CDR2 YYREEE (reference sequence). The CDR3 DNA reads TGTGCCAGCAGCCCCGGCGTGGGCAGGGTATCATCCTACGAGCAGTACTTC. Translation: CASSPGVGRVSSYEQYF.

This clone was observed once. V and J are TRBV27 and TRBJ2-6, with D possibly TRBD2 on 6 matching bases. The V and J ends lost 8 bases and 1 base respectively, with 18 bases between them. Per the germline V gene, CDR1 is MNHEY and CDR2 is SMNVEV (reference sequence). The CDR3 contains 17 residues. Written as DNA, the CDR3 is TGTGCCAGCTCGCCTCGGAGGGTTCCTTCTGGGGCCAACGTCCTGACTTTC. Translated, it gives CASSPRRVPSGANVLTF.

This sequence joins TRBV28 and TRBJ2-7, with 7 bases identical to TRBD1. This CDR3 is built from 14 residues. The germline gives CDR1 MDHEN, CDR2 SYDVKM. V lost 7 bases, J lost 2 bases, and 8 bases stayed unmatched. CDR3 region: CASTTPGGPYEQYF. DNA of the CDR3: TGTGCCAGCACTACCCCAGGGGGACCCTACGAGCAGTACTTC.

This chain links TRBV3-1 (or the pseudogene TRBV3-2) with TRBJ2-1; 7 bases map to TRBD2. Germline CDR1 is LGHDT and CDR2 is YNNKEL (reference sequence). There are 15 residues in the CDR3. After removal of 0 bases from V and 5 bases from J, the junction contained 4 bases not matched to a gene. CDR3 sequence (DNA): TGTGCCAGCAGCCAAGATGGCGGGGGAAACAATGAGCAGTTCTTC. Amino acid sequence: CASSQDGGGNNEQFF.

Worth noting for this clone: Within the sample, other DNA sequences also encode this same CDR3. The chain couples TRBV11-2 to TRBJ2-7, with a possible D match to TRBD1 (5 bases). The CDR3 totals 12 residues. The V end lost 6 bases, the J end lost 3 bases, and 9 bases lay between the germline ends. CDR1 is SGHAT and CDR2 is FQNNGV in the germline V gene. The CDR3 sequence: CASSLQGYEQYF. CDR3 sequence (DNA): TGTGCCAGCAGTTTGCAGGGCTACGAGCAGTACTTC. Together with reference TRBV11-2 and TRBJ2-7, the CDR3 gives the full variable domain: EAGVAQSPRYKIIEKRQSVAFWCNPISGHATLYWYQQILGQGPKLLIQFQNNGVVDDSQLPKDRFSAERLKGVDSTLKIQPAKLEDSAVYLCASSLQGYEQYFGPGTRLTVT.

The chain is built from TRBV5-1 and TRBJ2-7; 7 bases map to TRBD2. The length of the CDR3 is 13 residues. CDR1 and CDR2 (germline): SGHRS, YFSETQ. Trimming at V came to 0 bases and at J to 6 bases, leaving 3 bases not matched to a gene. The CDR3 sequence: CASSLAGEGEQYF. The CDR3 DNA sequence: TGCGCCAGCAGCTTGGCTGGGGAGGGCGAGCAGTACTTC.

This sequence joins TRBV6-5 and TRBJ1-3, with a possible D match to TRBD1 (6 bases). Germline CDR1 reads MNHEY; CDR2 reads SVGAGI. Trimming left V 2 bases short and J 1 base short, with 9 bases between. This CDR3 is 15 amino acids long. The CDR3 protein is CASSYTGTSGNTIYF. Written as DNA, the CDR3 is TGTGCCAGCAGTTACACCGGGACATCTGGAAACACCATATATTTT.

The J gene is TRBJ2-2, the V gene TRBV5-1; 10 bases agree with TRBD2. J lost 6 bases, V lost 6 bases, and 11 bases had no gene match. CDR1 is SGHRS, CDR2 YFSETQ, per germline. The CDR3 is 16 amino acids. CDR3 loop: CASNQKGGLASGELFF. DNA for the CDR3: TGCGCCAGCAATCAAAAGGGGGGACTAGCGTCCGGGGAGCTGTTTTTT.

This clone was observed once. The gene calls are TRBV11-2 and TRBJ2-1; D is ambiguous. The V end was cut by 5 bases, the J end by 7 bases, with 18 bases between. The CDR3 length is 15 residues. Germline values: CDR1 SGHAT, CDR2 FQNNGV. In DNA form, the CDR3 reads TGTGCCAGCAGCCCCACCCCTATCCGTTTGAATGAGCAGTTCTTC. It codes for CASSPTPIRLNEQFF.

Details on this clone: One junction end does not reproduce the germline sequence, and a read error may be involved. This chain links TRBV5-4 with TRBJ2-1, with 7 bases lining up with TRBD1. Germline CDR1 and CDR2: SGHNT and YYREEE (reference sequence). There are 14 residues in the CDR3. In DNA, the CDR3 is TGTGTCAGCAGCCCCGGGACAGCGTTTAATGAGCAGTTCTTC. It codes for CVSSPGTAFNEQFF.

V gene TRBV11-1 combines with J gene TRBJ2-2; 7 bases fit TRBD1. Germline values: CDR1 SGHAT, CDR2 FQDESV (reference sequence). Trimming removed 4 bases from V and 6 bases from J; junction bases left unmatched: 8. This CDR3 is 15 amino acids long. CDR3 residues: CASSSPGQTSGELFF. DNA for the CDR3: TGTGCCAGCAGCTCGCCGGGACAGACGTCCGGGGAGCTGTTTTTT. Full variable domain (missing parts from reference TRBV11-1 and TRBJ2-2): EAEVAQSPRYKITEKSQAVAFWCDPISGHATLYWYRQILGQGPELLVQFQDESVVDDSQLPKDRFSAERLKGVDSTLKIQPAELGDSAMYLCASSSPGQTSGELFFGEGSRLTVL.

This clone was seen only a few times. V and J are TRBV11-2 and TRBJ2-7; D possibly corresponds to TRBD2 (5 bases). The CDR3 contains 13 residues. Germline-derived CDR1 and CDR2 are SGHAT and FQNNGV. Trimming cost V 3 bases and J 2 bases, with 8 bases left between them. The CDR3: CASSFRGTYEQYF. DNA of the CDR3: TGTGCCAGCAGCTTTCGGGGAACCTACGAGCAGTACTTC.

The V gene is TRBV7-2, the J gene TRBJ1-1, with D uncertain. Germline V gene data show CDR1 as SGHTA and CDR2 as FQGNSA. The CDR3 loop spans 15 amino acids. Trimming pared 5 bases from V and 5 bases from J, leaving 18 bases between. CDR3 coding DNA: TGTGCCAGCAGCCTACTGGGAGAGTTTAAGACTGAAGCTTTCTTT. Amino acids: CASSLLGEFKTEAFF.

The rearrangement links TRBV4-1 to TRBJ1-6, with TRBD1 matching over 9 bases. J was trimmed by 7 bases and V by 5 bases; bases with no gene match: 9. Germline CDR1 is MGHRA and CDR2 is YSYEKL. The length of the CDR3 is 16 residues. The CDR3 DNA reads TGCGCCAGCAGCTATAAACAGGGGGCAAAGAATTCACCCCTCCACTTT. Translation gives CASSYKQGAKNSPLHF.